The source of this T cell receptor (beta chain) is a study of blood T cells in healthy people across ages. With a J-beta primer mix and a sample-barcoded 5' primer, a second PCR ran roughly 6 to 12 cycles. Through a template-switch adaptor with 12 random nucleotides, each cDNA molecule received a tag. Via MiXCR, TCRdb re-called the 5' RACE reads, giving one row per CDR3 protein. The table shows over 1,500,000 distinct CDR3 sequences, with around 50% occurring only once. This CDR3 has 16 residues. V lost 4 bases, J lost 3 bases, and 19 bases lay in between. The V gene's germline CDR1 is LGHDT and CDR2 YNNKEL (reference sequence). Study results and limitations: The long-lived group displayed more naive CD4+ cells, plus higher diversity, than the aged donors did.

To note about this clonotype: The target antigen is unknown.

The receptor was isolated from a woman between 35 and 50 years old in good health. This chain connects TRBV3-1 to TRBJ2-7; D may be TRBD2 (7 bases). The material sequenced was blood. In nucleotides, the CDR3 is TGTGCCAGCAGCCTCCGGGCGGCGGGGGCCTACTACGAGCAGTACTTC. Amino acids: CASSLRAAGAYYEQYF.